The clone carrying this T cell receptor (beta chain) has a count of ten or more. Its cognate antigen is unknown. Amplified TCR beta CDR3 regions derived from RNA transcripts. TCR CDR3 underwent first-round RT-PCR with the HTBI primer set. TCRdb re-derived calls from the multiplex PCR reads in MiXCR, one entry per CDR3 protein. The sample includes about 460,000 distinct CDR3 sequences, about 22% of them seen just once. CDR3 length equals 13 residues. CDR1 is KGHSH, CDR2 LQKENI, per germline. Between the trimmed V and J ends, which lost 5 bases and 1 base, there was a span of 8 bases. Uncontrolled infections, other autoimmune diseases, pregnancy or lactation led to exclusion of patients. These data belong to a study of T cells in Graves' hyperthyroidism and ophthalmopathy. Study conclusions and caveats: Most thyroid clonotypes that were expanded above 0.001 also turned up in blood.

J is TRBJ1-1 and V is TRBV18; D not resolved. The sequenced sample consisted of blood. This clonotype originated in a woman between 65 and 79 years old with Graves' ophthalmopathy. The CDR3 reads CASSSGRNTEAFF. The CDR3 DNA reads as TGTGCCAGCTCATCTGGGAGGAACACTGAAGCTTTCTTT.